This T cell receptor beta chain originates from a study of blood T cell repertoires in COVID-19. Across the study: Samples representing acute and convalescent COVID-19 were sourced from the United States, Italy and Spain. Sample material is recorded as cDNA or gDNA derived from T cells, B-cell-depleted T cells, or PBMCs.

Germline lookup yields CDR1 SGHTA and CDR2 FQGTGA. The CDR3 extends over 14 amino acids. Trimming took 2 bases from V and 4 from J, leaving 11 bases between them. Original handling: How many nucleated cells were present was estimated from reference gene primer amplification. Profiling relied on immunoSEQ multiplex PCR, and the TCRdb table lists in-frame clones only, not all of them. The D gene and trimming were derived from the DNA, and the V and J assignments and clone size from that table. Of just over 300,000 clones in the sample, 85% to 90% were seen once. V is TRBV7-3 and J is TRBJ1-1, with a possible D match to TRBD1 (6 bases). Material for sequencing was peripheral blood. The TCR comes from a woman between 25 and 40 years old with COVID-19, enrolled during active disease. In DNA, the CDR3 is TGTGCCAGCAGCTTACGGGAGGGGGTCACTGAAGCTTTCTTT. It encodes CASSLREGVTEAFF.